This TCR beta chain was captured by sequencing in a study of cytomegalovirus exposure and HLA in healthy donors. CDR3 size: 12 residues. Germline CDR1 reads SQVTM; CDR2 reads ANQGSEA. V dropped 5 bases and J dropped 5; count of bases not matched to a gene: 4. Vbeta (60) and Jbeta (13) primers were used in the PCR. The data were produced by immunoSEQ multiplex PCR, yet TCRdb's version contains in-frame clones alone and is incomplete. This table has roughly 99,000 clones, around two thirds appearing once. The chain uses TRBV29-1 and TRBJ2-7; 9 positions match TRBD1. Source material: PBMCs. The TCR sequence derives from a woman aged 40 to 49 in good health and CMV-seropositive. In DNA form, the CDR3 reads TGCAGCGTTCGGACAGGGGACCACGAGCAGTACTTC. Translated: CSVRTGDHEQYF.